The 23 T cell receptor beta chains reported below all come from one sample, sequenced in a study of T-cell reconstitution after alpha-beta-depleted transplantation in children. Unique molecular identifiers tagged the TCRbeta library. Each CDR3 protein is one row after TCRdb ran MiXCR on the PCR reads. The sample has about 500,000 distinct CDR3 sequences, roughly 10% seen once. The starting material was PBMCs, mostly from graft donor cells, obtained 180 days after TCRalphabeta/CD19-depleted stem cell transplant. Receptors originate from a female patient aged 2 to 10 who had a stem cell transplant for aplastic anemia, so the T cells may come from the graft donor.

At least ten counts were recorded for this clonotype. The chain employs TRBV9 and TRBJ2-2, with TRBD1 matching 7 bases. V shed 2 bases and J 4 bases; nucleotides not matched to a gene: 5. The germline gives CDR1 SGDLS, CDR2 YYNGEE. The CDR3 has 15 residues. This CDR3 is CASSVTGSGTGELFF. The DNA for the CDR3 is TGTGCCAGCAGCGTGACAGGGTCGGGCACCGGGGAGCTGTTTTTT.

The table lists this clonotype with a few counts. The CDR3 loop is CATSDLLAGNTGELFF. DNA of the CDR3: TGTGCCACCAGTGATTTGCTAGCGGGGAACACCGGGGAGCTGTTTTTT. The chain is built from TRBV24-1 and TRBJ2-2, with TRBD2 identical over 8 bases. Germline V lookup: CDR1 KGHDR, CDR2 SFDVKD. Trimming cost V 0 bases and J 1 base; bases outside gene matches: 0. CDR3 length equals 16 residues.

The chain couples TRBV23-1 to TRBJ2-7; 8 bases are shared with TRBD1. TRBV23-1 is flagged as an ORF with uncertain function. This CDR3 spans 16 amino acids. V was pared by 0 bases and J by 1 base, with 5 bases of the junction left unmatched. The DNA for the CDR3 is TGCGCCAGCAGTCAATCGGGGACAGGAGCTTCCTACGAGCAGTACGTC. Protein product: CASSQSGTGASYEQYV.

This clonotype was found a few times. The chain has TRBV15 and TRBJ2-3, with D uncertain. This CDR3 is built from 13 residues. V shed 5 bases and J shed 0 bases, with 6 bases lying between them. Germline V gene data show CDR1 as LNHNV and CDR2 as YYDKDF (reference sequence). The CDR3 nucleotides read TGTGCCACCAGCGTATATAGCACAGATACGCAGTATTTT. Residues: CATSVYSTDTQYF.

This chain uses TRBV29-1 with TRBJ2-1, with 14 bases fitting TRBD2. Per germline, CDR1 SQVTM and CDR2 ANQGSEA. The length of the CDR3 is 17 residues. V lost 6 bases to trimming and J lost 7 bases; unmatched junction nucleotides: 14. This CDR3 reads CSVAGTSGSSNRNEQFF. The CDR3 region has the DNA TGCAGCGTGGCCGGGACTAGCGGGAGTAGTAATCGGAATGAGCAGTTCTTC.

CDR3 in DNA: TGTGCCAGCAGCTTAGCCGGCCGGTGGGGGACTAGCGGCTCCTACGAGCAGTACTTC. It encodes CASSLAGRWGTSGSYEQYF. The chain is built from TRBV11-1 and TRBJ2-7; 11 nucleotides match TRBD2. The CDR3 runs to 19 residues. The germline CDR1 and CDR2 sequences are SGHAT and FQDESV (reference sequence). The ends lost 0 bases at V and 0 bases at J; junction bases unmatched: 10. Combining the CDR3 with reference TRBV11-1 and TRBJ2-7 gives the whole variable domain EAEVAQSPRYKITEKSQAVAFWCDPISGHATLYWYRQILGQGPELLVQFQDESVVDDSQLPKDRFSAERLKGVDSTLKIQPAELGDSAMYLCASSLAGRWGTSGSYEQYFGPGTRLTVT.

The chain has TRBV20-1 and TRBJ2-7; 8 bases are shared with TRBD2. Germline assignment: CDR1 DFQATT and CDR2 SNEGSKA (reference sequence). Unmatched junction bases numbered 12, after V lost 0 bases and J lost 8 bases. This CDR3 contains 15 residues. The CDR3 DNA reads TGCAGTGCTAGAGACCTCAGCGGGAGAGGGTGGCAGCAGTACTTC. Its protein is CSARDLSGRGWQQYF.

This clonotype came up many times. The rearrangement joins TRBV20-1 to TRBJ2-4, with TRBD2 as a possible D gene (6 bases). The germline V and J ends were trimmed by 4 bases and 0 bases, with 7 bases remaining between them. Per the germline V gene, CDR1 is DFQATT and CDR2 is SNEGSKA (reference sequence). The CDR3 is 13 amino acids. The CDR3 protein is CSATGLAKNIQYF. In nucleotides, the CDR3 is TGCAGTGCTACGGGACTAGCCAAAAACATTCAGTACTTC.

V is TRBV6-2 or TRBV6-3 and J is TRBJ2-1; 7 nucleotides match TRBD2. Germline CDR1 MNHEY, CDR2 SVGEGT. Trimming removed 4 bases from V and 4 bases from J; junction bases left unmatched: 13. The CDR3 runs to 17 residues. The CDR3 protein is CASSSVRGGPGYNEQFF. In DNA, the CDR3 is TGTGCCAGCAGTTCCGTCCGGGGAGGGCCTGGTTACAATGAGCAGTTCTTC.

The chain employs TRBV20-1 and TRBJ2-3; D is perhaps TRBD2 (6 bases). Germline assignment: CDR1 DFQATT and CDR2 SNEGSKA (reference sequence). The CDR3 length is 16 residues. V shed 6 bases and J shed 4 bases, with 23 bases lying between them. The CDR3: CSALRPGLSVADTQYF. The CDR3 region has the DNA TGCAGTGCCCTTAGACCGGGACTGTCAGTGGCAGATACGCAGTATTTT.

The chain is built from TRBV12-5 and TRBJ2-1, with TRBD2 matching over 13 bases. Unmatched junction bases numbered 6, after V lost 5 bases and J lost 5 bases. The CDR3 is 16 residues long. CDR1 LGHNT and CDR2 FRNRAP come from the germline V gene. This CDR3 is CASGVRLAGGNNEQFF. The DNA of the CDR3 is TGTGCTAGTGGTGTCCGACTAGCGGGAGGCAACAATGAGCAGTTCTTC.

CDR3 in amino acids: CASSQDFGGQSLPGTQYF. CDR3 nucleotide sequence: TGTGCCAGCAGCCAAGATTTCGGCGGGCAATCGCTCCCGGGGACCCAGTACTTC. V is TRBV3-1 and J is TRBJ2-5; TRBD2 is a possible D gene (5 bases). The CDR3 consists of 18 residues. CDR1 is LGHDT, CDR2 YNNKEL, per germline (reference sequence). The V gene lost 0 bases and the J gene lost 7 bases, with 24 bases spanning the gap.

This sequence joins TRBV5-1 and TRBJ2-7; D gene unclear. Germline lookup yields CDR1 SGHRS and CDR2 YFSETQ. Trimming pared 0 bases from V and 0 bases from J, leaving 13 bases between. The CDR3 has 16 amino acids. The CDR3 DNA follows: TGCGCCAGCAGCTTGGCGGCCTTCTCCCTCTCCTACGAGCAGTACTTC. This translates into CASSLAAFSLSYEQYF.

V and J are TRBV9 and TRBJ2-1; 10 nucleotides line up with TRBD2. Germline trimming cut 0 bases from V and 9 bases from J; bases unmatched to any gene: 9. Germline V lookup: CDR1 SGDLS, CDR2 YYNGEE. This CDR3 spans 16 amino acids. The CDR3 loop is CASSVGAGGLYGEQFF. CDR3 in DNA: TGTGCCAGCAGCGTAGGAGCGGGAGGGCTATACGGTGAGCAGTTCTTC.

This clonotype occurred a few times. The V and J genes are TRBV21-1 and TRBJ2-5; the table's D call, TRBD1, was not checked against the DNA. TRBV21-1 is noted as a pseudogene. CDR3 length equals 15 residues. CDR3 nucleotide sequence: TGTGCCAGCAGCAAAGAGGGAACAGGCCAAGAGACCCAGTACTTC. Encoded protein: CASSKEGTGQETQYF.

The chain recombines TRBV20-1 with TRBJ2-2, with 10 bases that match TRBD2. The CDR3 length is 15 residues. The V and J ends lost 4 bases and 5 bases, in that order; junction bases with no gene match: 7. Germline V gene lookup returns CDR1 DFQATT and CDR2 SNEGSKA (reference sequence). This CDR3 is CSATQREGLTGELFF. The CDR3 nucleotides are TGCAGTGCTACCCAGCGGGAGGGCCTAACCGGGGAGCTGTTTTTT.

Here the CDR3 reads CASSLAAGRNEQYV. CDR3 nucleotides: TGTGCCAGCAGCTTAGCGGCGGGACGGAACGAGCAGTACGTC. The chain uses TRBV7-2 and TRBJ2-7, with D tentatively TRBD2 (6 bases). The germline CDR1 and CDR2 sequences are SGHTA and FQGNSA. This CDR3 spans 14 amino acids. V lost 0 bases and J lost 5, with 11 bases in between.

CDR3 amino acids: CASSTWTLNYGYTF. For the CDR3, the DNA is TGTGCCAGCAGTACCTGGACTTTAAACTATGGCTACACCTTC. The chain couples TRBV12-3 or TRBV12-4 to TRBJ1-2; the D is unclear. V was cut by 5 bases and J by 2 bases, with 12 bases left in between. The CDR3 spans 14 residues.

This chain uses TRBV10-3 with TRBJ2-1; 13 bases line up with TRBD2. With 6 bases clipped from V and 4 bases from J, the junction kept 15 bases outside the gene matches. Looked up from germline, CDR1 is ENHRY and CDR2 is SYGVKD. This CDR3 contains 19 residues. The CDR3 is CAIRRATSGRLMVYNEQFF. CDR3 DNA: TGTGCCATCAGGAGAGCGACTAGCGGGAGGTTAATGGTTTACAATGAGCAGTTCTTC.

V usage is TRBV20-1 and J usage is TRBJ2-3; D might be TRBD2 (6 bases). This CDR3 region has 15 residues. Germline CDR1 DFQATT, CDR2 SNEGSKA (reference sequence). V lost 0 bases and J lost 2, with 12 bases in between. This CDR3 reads CSARDPAGTTDTQYF. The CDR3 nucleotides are TGCAGTGCTAGAGATCCGGCGGGAACCACAGATACGCAGTATTTT.

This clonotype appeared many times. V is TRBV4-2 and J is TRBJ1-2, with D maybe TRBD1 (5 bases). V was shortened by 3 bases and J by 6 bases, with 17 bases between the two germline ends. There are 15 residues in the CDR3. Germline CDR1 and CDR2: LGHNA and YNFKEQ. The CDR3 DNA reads TGTGCCAGCAGCCACGCCTGGGACGCCTCCAATGGCTACACCTTC. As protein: CASSHAWDASNGYTF.

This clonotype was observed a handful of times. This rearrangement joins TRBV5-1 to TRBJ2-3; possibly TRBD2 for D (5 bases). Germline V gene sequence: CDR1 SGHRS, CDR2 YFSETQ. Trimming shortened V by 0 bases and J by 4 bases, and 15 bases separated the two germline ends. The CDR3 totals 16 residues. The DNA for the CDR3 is TGCGCCAGCAGCTTGGGAGGGCTGCCTTGGGCAGATACGCAGTATTTT. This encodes CASSLGGLPWADTQYF. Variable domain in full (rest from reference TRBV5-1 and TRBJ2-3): KAGVTQTPRYLIKTRGQQVTLSCSPISGHRSVSWYQQTPGQGLQFLFEYFSETQRNKGNFPGRFSGRQFSNSRSEMNVSTLELGDSALYLCASSLGGLPWADTQYFGPGTRLTVL.

CDR3 sequence reads: CATSPGGGEQFF. The CDR3 DNA sequence: TGTGCCACCAGCCCCGGGGGGGGCGAGCAGTTCTTC. V is TRBV15 and J is TRBJ2-1, with 8 bases identical to TRBD2. CDR3 length equals 12 residues. Germline CDR1 LNHNV, CDR2 YYDKDF (reference sequence). The V segment lost 5 bases and the J segment 10 bases; nucleotides outside the gene matches: 4.